The rows below give T cell receptor beta chains drawn from one sample of a study of blood T cell repertoires in COVID-19. Here immunoSEQ multiplex PCR was the method, and the copy in TCRdb shows in-frame clones only, minus some. The sample yields some 120,000 clones, about 82% seen once. The specimen sequenced was peripheral blood. All receptors come from a human donor in a cohort sampled during active COVID-19. The CDR3 runs from the conserved cysteine through the conserved F or W. The D gene is left open where the match is weak. For some rows the clone size is stated as once, few or many, or as a class when expanded; others skip it.

j_call: TRBJ2-1; v_call: TRBV27; clone_size: -; d_call: -; cdr3_aa: CASSLVPFSGVYNEQFF; cdr3_nt: TGTGCCAGCAGTCTCGTTCCCTTTAGCGGAGTATACAATGAGCAGTTCTTC
j_call: TRBJ2-5; v_call: TRBV18; clone_size: -; d_call: -; cdr3_aa: CASSPLRGQETQYF; cdr3_nt: TGTGCCAGCTCACCCCTGCGGGGCCAAGAGACCCAGTACTTC
j_call: TRBJ2-5; v_call: TRBV6-5; clone_size: once; d_call: TRBD1; cdr3_aa: CASMRGRETQYF; cdr3_nt: TGTGCCAGCATGAGGGGGCGGGAGACCCAGTACTTC
j_call: TRBJ2-5; v_call: TRBV28; clone_size: -; d_call: -; cdr3_aa: CASSPGREETQYF; cdr3_nt: TGTGCCAGCAGCCCCGGCAGGGAAGAGACCCAGTACTTC
j_call: TRBJ1-1; v_call: TRBV28; clone_size: -; d_call: -; cdr3_aa: CASLESLGEGGGSEAFF; cdr3_nt: TGTGCCAGCCTCGAAAGCCTCGGAGAGGGTGGAGGGTCTGAAGCTTTCTTT
j_call: TRBJ1-2; v_call: TRBV11-3; clone_size: -; d_call: -; cdr3_aa: CASSLAGHNYGYTF; cdr3_nt: TGTGCCAGCAGCTTAGCAGGCCACAACTATGGCTACACCTTC
j_call: TRBJ2-7; v_call: TRBV2; clone_size: -; d_call: -; cdr3_aa: CASSEAQGQSSYEQYF; cdr3_nt: TGTGCCAGCAGTGAAGCGCAGGGGCAAAGCTCCTACGAGCAGTACTTC
j_call: TRBJ1-2; v_call: TRBV4-1; clone_size: -; d_call: TRBD1; cdr3_aa: CASSQQGGGYTF; cdr3_nt: TGCGCCAGCAGCCAGCAGGGGGGAGGCTACACCTTC
j_call: TRBJ2-7; v_call: TRBV12-5; clone_size: -; d_call: -; cdr3_aa: CASGLGAVSYEQYF; cdr3_nt: TGTGCTAGTGGTTTGGGCGCGGTCTCCTACGAGCAGTACTTC
j_call: TRBJ2-1; v_call: TRBV6-1; clone_size: -; d_call: TRBD2; cdr3_aa: CASSEVLAGGPGNEQFF; cdr3_nt: TGTGCCAGCAGTGAAGTACTAGCGGGAGGGCCGGGAAATGAGCAGTTCTTC
j_call: TRBJ2-1; v_call: TRBV3-1/TRBV3-2; clone_size: once; d_call: -; cdr3_aa: CASSQEFDRSSYNEQFF; cdr3_nt: TGTGCCAGCAGCCAAGAATTTGACCGGAGCTCCTACAATGAGCAGTTCTTC
j_call: TRBJ1-4; v_call: TRBV6-5; clone_size: -; d_call: TRBD1; cdr3_aa: CASSYGQGANEKLFF; cdr3_nt: TGTGCCAGCAGTTACGGACAGGGGGCAAACGAAAAACTGTTTTTT
j_call: TRBJ1-2; v_call: TRBV5-1; clone_size: -; d_call: TRBD1; cdr3_aa: CASSSPGQGEYGYTF; cdr3_nt: TGCGCCAGCAGCTCACCGGGACAGGGAGAATATGGCTACACCTTC
j_call: TRBJ2-6; v_call: TRBV30; clone_size: once; d_call: -; cdr3_aa: CAWSRQFLTGANVLTF; cdr3_nt: TGTGCCTGGAGCCGACAGTTCCTGACTGGGGCCAACGTCCTGACTTTC
j_call: TRBJ1-6; v_call: TRBV5-5; clone_size: -; d_call: -; cdr3_aa: CASSLFYLDSPLHF; cdr3_nt: TGTGCCAGCAGCTTGTTCTACTTAGATTCACCCCTCCACTTT
j_call: TRBJ2-7; v_call: TRBV29-1; clone_size: -; d_call: -; cdr3_aa: CSVDFGRGYEQYF; cdr3_nt: TGCAGCGTTGATTTTGGACGGGGTTACGAGCAGTACTTC
j_call: TRBJ2-2; v_call: TRBV4-3; clone_size: -; d_call: -; cdr3_aa: CASSQEGTPTGELFF; cdr3_nt: TGCGCCAGCAGCCAAGAAGGGACTCCGACCGGGGAGCTGTTTTTT
j_call: TRBJ1-3; v_call: TRBV4-3; clone_size: once; d_call: -; cdr3_aa: CASSQDPRGTIYF; cdr3_nt: TGCGCCAGCAGCCAAGATCCTCGGGGCACCATATATTTT
j_call: TRBJ2-4; v_call: TRBV12-3/TRBV12-4; clone_size: -; d_call: -; cdr3_aa: CASSLASDIQYF; cdr3_nt: TGTGCCAGCAGTTTAGCGTCGGACATTCAGTACTTC
j_call: TRBJ1-1; v_call: TRBV28; clone_size: -; d_call: -; cdr3_aa: CASSFRQLNTEAFF; cdr3_nt: TGTGCCAGCAGTTTCCGACAGTTGAACACTGAAGCTTTCTTT
j_call: TRBJ1-5; v_call: TRBV2; clone_size: -; d_call: -; cdr3_aa: CASSDGRVGTSSNQPQHF; cdr3_nt: TGTGCCAGCAGTGACGGCAGGGTTGGAACATCGAGCAATCAGCCCCAGCATTTT
j_call: TRBJ2-7; v_call: TRBV19; clone_size: -; d_call: TRBD2; cdr3_aa: CASTVSTSGSYEQYF; cdr3_nt: TGTGCCAGTACCGTTTCGACTAGCGGGAGTTACGAGCAGTACTTC
j_call: TRBJ2-2; v_call: TRBV7-9; clone_size: -; d_call: TRBD1; cdr3_aa: CASTLKGQGDTGELFF; cdr3_nt: TGTGCCAGCACCCTAAAAGGACAGGGGGACACCGGGGAGCTGTTTTTT
j_call: TRBJ2-2; v_call: TRBV20-1; clone_size: -; d_call: TRBD2; cdr3_aa: CSASRAGLADTGELFF; cdr3_nt: TGCAGTGCTAGTAGGGCCGGGCTAGCGGACACCGGGGAGCTGTTTTTT
j_call: TRBJ2-1; v_call: TRBV5-1; clone_size: -; d_call: -; cdr3_aa: CASGPLAFSSYNEQFF; cdr3_nt: TGCGCCAGCGGACCTCTAGCGTTTAGCTCCTACAATGAGCAGTTCTTC
j_call: TRBJ2-1; v_call: TRBV6-5; clone_size: -; d_call: -; cdr3_aa: CASSYPAASEQFF; cdr3_nt: TGTGCCAGCAGTTACCCCGCAGCTAGTGAGCAGTTCTTC
j_call: TRBJ2-7; v_call: TRBV5-5; clone_size: few; d_call: -; cdr3_aa: CASSTLRDFTYEQYF; cdr3_nt: TGTGCCAGCAGCACCCTCCGGGACTTCACCTACGAGCAGTACTTC
j_call: TRBJ1-2; v_call: TRBV7-8; clone_size: -; d_call: -; cdr3_aa: CASSLNPQPSYGYTF; cdr3_nt: TGTGCCAGCAGCCTAAACCCACAGCCATCCTATGGCTACACCTTC
j_call: TRBJ2-3; v_call: TRBV7-9; clone_size: -; d_call: -; cdr3_aa: CAKSLQGKDVTDTQYF; cdr3_nt: TGTGCCAAATCCTTACAGGGAAAGGATGTGACAGATACGCAGTATTTT
j_call: TRBJ2-3; v_call: TRBV3-1/TRBV3-2; clone_size: -; d_call: -; cdr3_aa: CAAKPRQFRYTDTQYF; cdr3_nt: TGTGCCGCCAAACCCAGACAGTTTAGGTACACAGATACGCAGTATTTT
j_call: TRBJ1-2; v_call: TRBV27; clone_size: -; d_call: -; cdr3_aa: CASSFINRQGYTF; cdr3_nt: TGTGCCAGCAGTTTTATAAACAGGCAGGGCTACACCTTC
j_call: TRBJ1-6; v_call: TRBV19; clone_size: -; d_call: -; cdr3_aa: CASKSDYQESPLHF; cdr3_nt: TGTGCCAGTAAGTCCGACTATCAGGAATCACCCCTCCACTTT
j_call: TRBJ2-1; v_call: TRBV24-1; clone_size: -; d_call: TRBD2; cdr3_aa: CATSESLSSGAYNEQFF; cdr3_nt: TGTGCCACCAGTGAATCCCTCTCCAGCGGGGCCTACAATGAGCAGTTCTTC
j_call: TRBJ2-1; v_call: TRBV5-1; clone_size: -; d_call: TRBD2; cdr3_aa: CASSLDGGASYNEQFF; cdr3_nt: TGCGCCAGCAGCTTGGACGGGGGGGCTTCCTACAATGAGCAGTTCTTC
j_call: TRBJ1-5; v_call: TRBV19; clone_size: -; d_call: -; cdr3_aa: CASIGQPYQPQHF; cdr3_nt: TGTGCCAGTATTGGACAGCCATATCAGCCCCAGCATTTT
j_call: TRBJ2-7; v_call: TRBV5-1; clone_size: -; d_call: -; cdr3_aa: CASSLAGEQYF; cdr3_nt: TGCGCCAGCAGCTTGGCAGGCGAGCAGTACTTC
j_call: TRBJ1-5; v_call: TRBV5-5; clone_size: -; d_call: -; cdr3_aa: CASSLGAGNQPQHF; cdr3_nt: TGTGCCAGCAGCTTGGGGGCGGGGAATCAGCCCCAGCATTTT
j_call: TRBJ2-2; v_call: TRBV28; clone_size: -; d_call: -; cdr3_aa: CASGGRRTGELFF; cdr3_nt: TGTGCCAGCGGGGGGAGGAGAACCGGGGAGCTGTTTTTT
j_call: TRBJ2-5; v_call: TRBV30; clone_size: -; d_call: TRBD2; cdr3_aa: CAWGTSGSGETQYF; cdr3_nt: TGTGCCTGGGGGACTAGCGGGAGTGGTGAGACCCAGTACTTC
j_call: TRBJ1-1; v_call: TRBV18; clone_size: few; d_call: TRBD1; cdr3_aa: CASSPDRGRIEAFF; cdr3_nt: TGTGCCAGCTCACCAGACAGGGGGCGGATTGAAGCTTTCTTT
j_call: TRBJ1-1; v_call: TRBV27; clone_size: -; d_call: -; cdr3_aa: CASRLTLNTEAFF; cdr3_nt: TGTGCCAGCAGATTGACATTGAACACTGAAGCTTTCTTT
j_call: TRBJ2-5; v_call: TRBV6-1; clone_size: few; d_call: TRBD2; cdr3_aa: CASSEALGLAGGRGETQYF; cdr3_nt: TGTGCCAGCAGTGAAGCGCTCGGGCTAGCGGGAGGCCGGGGGGAGACCCAGTACTTC
j_call: TRBJ1-2; v_call: TRBV18; clone_size: -; d_call: -; cdr3_aa: CASSPQRGAQGHGYTF; cdr3_nt: TGTGCCAGCTCACCCCAGCGGGGGGCCCAGGGCCATGGCTACACCTTC
j_call: TRBJ2-1; v_call: TRBV25-1; clone_size: once; d_call: TRBD2; cdr3_aa: CASTGLAGNNEQFF; cdr3_nt: TGTGCCAGCACCGGACTAGCGGGAAATAATGAGCAGTTCTTC
j_call: TRBJ1-2; v_call: TRBV27; clone_size: -; d_call: -; cdr3_aa: CASSSYRVVNYGYTF; cdr3_nt: TGTGCCAGCAGTTCTTACAGGGTCGTTAACTATGGCTACACCTTC
j_call: TRBJ1-2; v_call: TRBV3-1/TRBV3-2; clone_size: -; d_call: TRBD1; cdr3_aa: CASSPNRGLGYGYTF; cdr3_nt: TGTGCCAGCAGCCCCAACAGGGGGTTAGGCTATGGCTACACCTTC
j_call: TRBJ2-7; v_call: TRBV5-4; clone_size: -; d_call: -; cdr3_aa: CASSLAPGVLGEQYF; cdr3_nt: TGTGCCAGCAGCTTGGCGCCAGGGGTTCTCGGCGAGCAGTACTTC
j_call: TRBJ1-5; v_call: TRBV6-1; clone_size: -; d_call: -; cdr3_aa: CASSESAGRGVNQPQHF; cdr3_nt: TGTGCCAGCAGTGAGTCGGCGGGCAGGGGAGTCAATCAGCCCCAGCATTTT